The 10 T cell receptor beta chains in this list originate from one sample, sequenced in a study of cytomegalovirus exposure and HLA in healthy donors. The PCR employed 60 Vbeta primers together with 13 Jbeta primers. Sequencing was performed with immunoSEQ multiplex PCR; in TCRdb, only in-frame clones are kept and a portion is missing. The profile shows about 160,000 clones, 60% to 85% of them singletons. The source material was PBMCs. These receptors came from a man aged 50 to 60 in good health and CMV-seropositive.

This chain uses TRBV7-6 with TRBJ2-5; D is unresolved. The CDR3 has 13 residues. The V and J ends lost 6 bases and 1 base respectively, with 9 bases between them. CDR1 is SGHVS, CDR2 FNYEAQ, per germline. CDR3 in DNA: TGTGCCAGCAGTCAGGCCCGCCAAGAGACCCAGTACTTC. Amino acid sequence: CASSQARQETQYF.

This clone was detected only a few times. Written as DNA, the CDR3 is TGTGCCAGCAGCCGAGACAGCCCTCTTTCTGGAAACACCATATATTTT. Its translation is CASSRDSPLSGNTIYF. This chain links TRBV7-2 with TRBJ1-3; possible D gene TRBD1, 5 bases. The V end lost 5 bases, the J end lost 1 base, and 15 bases lay between the germline ends. CDR3 length: 16 residues. Germline CDR1 reads SGHTA; CDR2 reads FQGNSA.

The chain carries TRBV2 and TRBJ2-1; D is possibly TRBD1 (6 bases). Germline loops: CDR1 SNHLY, CDR2 FYNNEI. CDR3 length: 15 amino acids. The ends were cut back, 6 bases at V and 0 bases at J, with 12 bases in the middle. The CDR3 nucleotides read TGTGCCAGCAGCGTCGGGACAAGCTCCTACAATGAGCAGTTCTTC. It encodes CASSVGTSSYNEQFF.

This chain uses TRBV6-5 with TRBJ2-7; D might be TRBD2 (6 bases). The V gene's germline CDR1 is MNHEY and CDR2 SVGAGI. The germline V and J ends were trimmed by 7 bases and 2 bases, with 12 bases remaining between them. The CDR3 extends over 13 amino acids. CDR3 coding DNA: TGTGCCAGCACCCCCGGGGGAACCTACGAGCAGTACTTC. It encodes CASTPGGTYEQYF.

V gene TRBV4-1 combines with J gene TRBJ1-1, with 8 positions matching TRBD1. Germline V CDR1 and CDR2: MGHRA, YSYEKL. The ends lost 0 bases at V and 7 bases at J; junction bases unmatched: 10. This CDR3 is built from 16 residues. The CDR3 spells CASSQDSSGGQGEAFF. In DNA form, the CDR3 reads TGCGCCAGCAGCCAAGATTCGTCGGGAGGACAGGGTGAAGCTTTCTTT.

This chain connects TRBV4-2 to TRBJ1-2; D not resolved. The length of the CDR3 is 14 residues. Trimming shortened V by 0 bases and J by 2 bases, and 7 bases separated the two germline ends. CDR1 is LGHNA and CDR2 is YNFKEQ in the germline V gene. CDR3 in amino acids: CASSQDTQNYGYTF. The CDR3 nucleotides read TGTGCCAGCAGCCAAGATACGCAGAACTATGGCTACACCTTC.

This sequence joins TRBV15 and TRBJ2-3; D may be TRBD1 (6 bases). Per germline, CDR1 LNHNV and CDR2 YYDKDF (reference sequence). Trimming stripped 6 bases from V and 2 bases from J, with 15 bases between. The CDR3 loop spans 15 amino acids. CDR3 DNA sequence: TGTGCCACCAGTGTGGGACAACAAAACACAGATACGCAGTATTTT. Protein: CATSVGQQNTDTQYF.

This chain connects TRBV19 to TRBJ2-1, with 9 bases lining up with TRBD2. Germline CDR1 LNHDA, CDR2 SQIVND (reference sequence). The CDR3 loop spans 16 amino acids. V was pared by 1 base and J by 6 bases, with 7 bases of the junction left unmatched. Written as DNA, the CDR3 is TGTGCCAGTAGTATAGCCCTGACTAGCGGCCCCAATGAGCAGTTCTTC. Residues: CASSIALTSGPNEQFF.

The rearrangement uses TRBV21-1 and TRBJ2-7; TRBD1 is the table's D call and was not checked against the DNA. TRBV21-1 is an annotated pseudogene. The CDR3 sequence is 17 residues long. The CDR3 region is CASSREGDRGVADEQYF. Here the CDR3 DNA reads TGTGCCAGCAGCAGAGAGGGTGACAGGGGGGTAGCGGACGAGCAGTACTTC.

This chain joins TRBV27 and TRBJ2-6, with D maybe TRBD1 (6 bases). The CDR3 is 15 residues long. The V end was cut by 6 bases, the J end by 3 bases, with 12 bases between. The germline V gene encodes CDR1 MNHEY and CDR2 SMNVEV (reference sequence). CDR3 in amino acids: CASRPEGVGANVLTF. Here the CDR3 DNA reads TGTGCCAGCAGGCCCGAGGGGGTTGGGGCCAACGTCCTGACTTTC.